This T cell receptor (beta chain) was identified in a study of cytomegalovirus exposure and HLA in healthy donors. Overall study context: HLA-typed donors contributed approximately 92 million unique TCRs, which were held in an early data release.

V shed 4 bases and J 2 bases; nucleotides not matched to a gene: 16. CDR1 and CDR2 from the germline V gene are ENHRY and SYGVKD. The CDR3 has 20 residues. General observations from the study: In a later analysis, V- and J-gene trimming of beta chains associated with a DCLRE1C missense variant, replicated independently. By HLA locus, TCR association rates varied in a later analysis, with DRB1 showing the most and HLA-C the fewest. A later analysis associated 16,951 TCR beta sequences with HLA alleles at a 0.05 false discovery rate.

The PCR contained 60 Vbeta and 13 Jbeta primers. TCRdb keeps only in-frame clones here, not all; method: immunoSEQ multiplex PCR. The profile shows approximately 180,000 clones, roughly 79% of them singletons. Worth noting for this clone: Its matching antigen is unknown.

The V and J genes are TRBV10-3 and TRBJ2-1, with 11 bases fitting TRBD2. This TCR came from a woman under 30 in good health and CMV-seropositive. Material: PBMCs. In nucleotides, the CDR3 is TGTGCCATCAGTGTTCTAGCGGGGGGACTATTGGGGTCAACCTACAATGAGCAGTTCTTC. Translating gives CAISVLAGGLLGSTYNEQFF.